This TCR beta chain derives from a study of T cells in Graves' hyperthyroidism and ophthalmopathy. Lactation, pregnancy, other autoimmune disease or uncontrolled infection led to exclusion of patients. Trimming removed 2 bases from V and 6 bases from J; junction bases left unmatched: 4. The CDR3 is made up of 14 amino acids. In germline, CDR1 is MNHEY, CDR2 SVGEGT. Amplification of TCR beta CDR3 regions was performed using RNA transcripts as template. Using the HTBI primer set, a first-round RT-PCR was run on the TCR CDR3. MiXCR was run by TCRdb on the multiplex PCR reads, yielding one entry per CDR3 protein. The table shows 500,000 to 700,000 distinct CDR3 sequences, with 16% occurring only once. This clonotype was counted many times.

The specimen was blood. The receptor was isolated from a young woman with Graves' hyperthyroidism. The chain is built from TRBV6-2 or TRBV6-3 and TRBJ2-1; 7 nucleotides match TRBD2. This chain's CDR3 is CASSYAGRGNEQFF. In DNA form, the CDR3 reads TGTGCCAGCAGTTACGCAGGGAGGGGCAATGAGCAGTTCTTC.